The 14 T cell receptor beta chains below come from one sample, sequenced in a study of identical twins. TCRdb reprocessed the 5' RACE reads with MiXCR, giving one entry per CDR3 protein. This sample yields 350,000 or so distinct CDR3 sequences, of which 9% are seen a single time; roughly 8.9% belongs to the top ten. Sequencing was carried out using naive T cells sorted from blood. The receptor source for this set is a woman in her forties or fifties in good health.

The V and J genes are TRBV5-1 and TRBJ2-6; 8 positions match TRBD1. CDR3 size: 16 residues. With 2 bases clipped from V and 4 bases from J, the junction kept 5 bases outside the gene matches. Germline assignment: CDR1 SGHRS and CDR2 YFSETQ. The CDR3 DNA reads as TGCGCCAGCAGCTTTCAGGGGGCCGCAGGGGCCAACGTCCTGACTTTC. Its protein product is CASSFQGAAGANVLTF. Full variable domain (missing parts from reference TRBV5-1 and TRBJ2-6): KAGVTQTPRYLIKTRGQQVTLSCSPISGHRSVSWYQQTPGQGLQFLFEYFSETQRNKGNFPGRFSGRQFSNSRSEMNVSTLELGDSALYLCASSFQGAAGANVLTFGAGSRLTVL.

This clonotype has a handful of counts. The chain has TRBV4-1 and TRBJ2-5; 10 nucleotides agree with TRBD2. V lost 0 bases and J lost 2; bases outside the gene matches: 6. The germline V gene has CDR1 MGHRA and CDR2 YSYEKL. The CDR3 loop spans 17 amino acids. CDR3 residues: CASSQDRASGSQETQYF. The CDR3 DNA reads as TGCGCCAGCAGCCAAGATCGGGCTAGCGGGAGTCAAGAGACCCAGTACTTC.

This rearrangement joins TRBV4-2 to TRBJ2-7; 8 bases line up with TRBD2. The CDR3 loop spans 19 amino acids. The V gene end was trimmed by 0 bases and the J gene end by 3 bases; junction bases not matched to a gene: 16. Germline loops: CDR1 LGHNA, CDR2 YNFKEQ. The CDR3 here is CASSQEGPAPREEIYEQYF. The CDR3 DNA is TGTGCCAGCAGCCAAGAGGGTCCGGCCCCGCGGGAGGAGATCTACGAGCAGTACTTC.

Concerning this clonotype: The junction does not match germline at one end; this may be a read error. The J gene is TRBJ1-5, the V gene TRBV3-1; 7 bases map to TRBD1. The CDR3 has 17 amino acids. Germline assignment: CDR1 LGHDT and CDR2 YNNKEL (reference sequence). The CDR3: CASSQGKGQSRNRPQHF. The DNA for the CDR3 is TGTGCCAGCAGCCAAGGAAAGGGACAGTCTCGCAATCGGCCCCAGCATTTT.

CDR3 sequence: CASGFPGTYEQYF. In DNA form, the CDR3 reads TGTGCTAGTGGTTTCCCAGGGACCTACGAGCAGTACTTC. The gene calls are TRBV12-5 and TRBJ2-7; tentative D call: TRBD1 (5 bases). CDR1 is LGHNT, CDR2 FRNRAP, per germline. Deletions cut 3 bases from V and 2 bases from J, with 8 bases between. This CDR3 contains 13 residues.

This clonotype was seen a few times. The V call is TRBV7-8, the J call TRBJ2-1; 11 nucleotides agree with TRBD2. Per germline, CDR1 SGHVS and CDR2 FQNEAQ. CDR3 length: 20 residues. The V segment lost 6 bases and the J segment 1 base; nucleotides outside the gene matches: 17. The CDR3 bases are TGTGCCAGCAGGCCTACTACTAGCGGGAGAAGAATCAATTCCTACAATGAGCAGTTCTTC. Its translation: CASRPTTSGRRINSYNEQFF.

The sample holds a few counts of this clonotype. The chain joins TRBV7-2 to TRBJ1-1; 7 bases match TRBD1. J was trimmed by 3 bases and V by 1 base; bases with no gene match: 5. Looked up from germline, CDR1 is SGHTA and CDR2 is FQGNSA. CDR3 length: 15 residues. For the CDR3, the DNA is TGTGCCAGCAGCTTAGTTGTAGGGGGCGACACTGAAGCTTTCTTT. It yields the protein CASSLVVGGDTEAFF. Complete variable domain (other parts from reference TRBV7-2 and TRBJ1-1): GAGVSQSPSNKVTEKGKDVELRCDPISGHTALYWYRQSLGQGLEFLIYFQGNSAPDKSGLPSDRFSAERTGGSVSTLTIQRTQQEDSAVYLCASSLVVGGDTEAFFGQGTRLTVV.

This clonotype was seen at least ten times. The V gene is TRBV27, the J gene TRBJ2-7; TRBD2 aligns across 8 bases. With V trimmed by 7 bases and J by 2 bases, 10 bases remained unmatched. This CDR3 has 15 amino acids. Germline V gene lookup returns CDR1 MNHEY and CDR2 SMNVEV (reference sequence). CDR3: CASKFTSGRPYEQYF. DNA of the CDR3: TGTGCCAGCAAGTTTACTAGCGGCAGACCCTACGAGCAGTACTTC.

The V call is TRBV5-1, the J call TRBJ2-3; TRBD1 aligns across 8 bases. CDR1 and CDR2 from the germline V gene are SGHRS and YFSETQ. Trimming removed 3 bases from V and 3 bases from J; junction bases left unmatched: 6. CDR3 length: 15 amino acids. CDR3 in amino acids: CASSSQGAWTDTQYF. In DNA form, the CDR3 reads TGCGCCAGCAGCTCTCAGGGGGCTTGGACAGATACGCAGTATTTT.

The V call is TRBV5-1, the J call TRBJ2-7; tentatively, D is TRBD2 (7 bases). The CDR3 consists of 17 residues. Per the germline V gene, CDR1 is SGHRS and CDR2 is YFSETQ. Trimming took off 5 bases at V and 1 base at J, with 22 bases between the two ends. DNA of the CDR3: TGCGCCAGCAGTCCTCGGACAGCCGGGACTAAGTCCTACGAGCAGTACTTC. Translation: CASSPRTAGTKSYEQYF.

The gene calls are TRBV11-2 and TRBJ2-1; TRBD2 matches 7 bases. The CDR3 is 14 amino acids. With 8 bases clipped from V and 7 bases from J, the junction kept 11 bases outside the gene matches. CDR1 is SGHAT, CDR2 FQNNGV, per germline. The CDR3 loop is CASASAGAMNEQFF. CDR3 DNA: TGTGCCAGCGCTTCGGCGGGAGCAATGAATGAGCAGTTCTTC.

This clonotype has just a few counts. This rearrangement joins TRBV19 to TRBJ2-5, with D hard to call. Between the trimmed V and J ends, which lost 3 bases and 3 bases, there was a span of 8 bases. Per the germline V gene, CDR1 is LNHDA and CDR2 is SQIVND (reference sequence). The CDR3 has 13 residues. The chain's CDR3 is CASSMARKETQYF. CDR3 DNA sequence: TGTGCCAGTAGTATGGCCAGGAAAGAGACCCAGTACTTC.

This clonotype was picked up a small number of times. The chain employs TRBV4-1 and TRBJ1-2; possible D gene TRBD1, 5 bases. V gave up 2 bases and J gave up 8 bases, with 12 bases separating them. The CDR3 length is 13 residues. Germline V lookup: CDR1 MGHRA, CDR2 YSYEKL. CDR3 sequence: CASSQSGVEGYTF. CDR3 coding DNA: TGCGCCAGCAGCCAATCGGGGGTCGAAGGCTACACCTTC.

This clonotype was counted a few times. This chain connects TRBV4-2 to TRBJ1-1, with D unresolved. The CDR3 runs 14 residues. Trimming removed 1 base from V and 10 bases from J, with 16 bases in between. Germline CDR1 and CDR2: LGHNA and YNFKEQ. The CDR3 here is CASSQGPAGSSAFF. Written as DNA, the CDR3 is TGTGCCAGCAGCCAAGGTCCCGCGGGATCGTCAGCTTTCTTT.